These 16 T cell receptor beta chains originate from one sample sequenced in a study of cytomegalovirus exposure and HLA in healthy donors. Researchers ran the PCR with 60 Vbeta and 13 Jbeta primers. Sequencing was performed with immunoSEQ multiplex PCR; in TCRdb, only in-frame clones are kept and a portion is missing. This table holds 160,000 or so clones, about 72% found once. Sequenced sample: PBMCs. These receptors all come from a man aged 45-60 years in good health and CMV-seropositive.

The chain joins TRBV10-3 to TRBJ1-6, with TRBD1 matching 7 bases. The ends lost 6 bases at V and 5 bases at J; junction bases unmatched: 7. The CDR3 loop spans 15 amino acids. Germline V gene sequence: CDR1 ENHRY, CDR2 SYGVKD. The CDR3 is CAIRIIGTDNSPLHF. As DNA, the CDR3 is TGTGCCATCAGGATCATCGGGACAGATAATTCACCCCTCCACTTT.

In its sample, this clone was seen a few times. The V call is TRBV5-1, the J call TRBJ2-1; 10 nucleotides match TRBD2. J was trimmed by 4 bases and V by 1 base; bases with no gene match: 11. The CDR3 sequence is 18 residues long. The germline V gene has CDR1 SGHRS and CDR2 YFSETQ. The DNA of the CDR3 is TGCGCCAGCAGCTTGAGGGGGCTAGCGGGGGTCCCATACAATGAGCAGTTCTTC. The encoded protein is CASSLRGLAGVPYNEQFF.

The rearrangement uses TRBV25-1 and TRBJ1-4; 7 nucleotides align to TRBD1. CDR3 length: 15 residues. V trimming: 2 bases; J trimming: 6 bases; junction bases outside the gene matches: 6. The germline gives CDR1 MGHDK, CDR2 SYGVNS. The CDR3: CASSERGRQDEKLFF. The CDR3 nucleotides read TGTGCCAGCAGTGAAAGGGGGCGACAAGATGAAAAACTGTTTTTT.

This sequence joins TRBV27 and TRBJ1-6; D call uncertain. Germline assignment: CDR1 MNHEY and CDR2 SMNVEV (reference sequence). The ends were cut back, 2 bases at V and 8 bases at J, with 13 bases in the middle. This CDR3 spans 15 amino acids. The CDR3 spells CASSLVRARDSPLHF. As DNA, the CDR3 is TGTGCCAGCAGTTTAGTTCGGGCGAGGGATTCACCCCTCCACTTT.

V gene TRBV7-7 combines with J gene TRBJ2-5, with 8 bases that match TRBD1. The CDR3 totals 16 residues. V was clipped by 5 bases and J by 3 bases; unmatched bases: 11. CDR1 is SSHAT and CDR2 is FNYEAQ in the germline V gene (reference sequence). The CDR3 protein is CASSRRTGRPEETQYF. In DNA form, the CDR3 reads TGTGCCAGCAGCCGTCGGACAGGGCGACCCGAAGAGACCCAGTACTTC. The full variable domain, rest sourced from reference TRBV7-7 and TRBJ2-5, is GAGVSQSPRYKVTKRGQDVTLRCDPISSHATLYWYQQALGQGPEFLTYFNYEAQPDKSGLPSDRFSAERPEGSISTLTIQRTEQRDSAMYRCASSRRTGRPEETQYFGPGTRLLVL.

This chain joins TRBV6-1 and TRBJ1-4; 9 bases match TRBD1. The CDR3 runs to 15 residues. Germline CDR1 is MNHNS and CDR2 is SASEGT. The ends lost 8 bases at V and 1 base at J; junction bases unmatched: 5. The CDR3 DNA is TGTGCCAGCTGTAGACAGGGGGAAACTAATGAAAAACTGTTTTTT. This encodes CASCRQGETNEKLFF.

J is TRBJ2-5 and V is TRBV27, with 7 nucleotides matching TRBD1. Germline V lookup: CDR1 MNHEY, CDR2 SMNVEV (reference sequence). This CDR3 contains 15 residues. The V and J ends lost 0 bases and 1 base, in that order; junction bases with no gene match: 2. The CDR3 spells CASSLSGGIQETQYF. In DNA form, the CDR3 reads TGTGCCAGCAGTTTATCAGGGGGCATCCAAGAGACCCAGTACTTC.

The sample holds a few counts of this clone. The chain combines TRBV11-3 with TRBJ2-1, with 7 bases lining up with TRBD2. Germline trimming cut 2 bases from V and 3 bases from J; bases unmatched to any gene: 1. Per germline, CDR1 SGHNT and CDR2 YENEEA. This CDR3 region has 14 residues. CDR3 loop: CASSLSGIYNEQFF. The CDR3 nucleotides are TGTGCCAGCAGCTTAAGCGGGATCTACAATGAGCAGTTCTTC.

The CDR3 DNA follows: TGTGCCAGCAGCGTAGACAACGATTACGAGCAGTACTTC. This sequence encodes CASSVDNDYEQYF. This rearrangement joins TRBV7-8 to TRBJ2-7, with unresolved D. The CDR3 runs to 13 residues. Trimming cost V 5 bases and J 4 bases, with 12 bases left between them. Germline V gene sequence: CDR1 SGHVS, CDR2 FQNEAQ.

The CDR3 is CASSEAGDSGYTF. CDR3 DNA: TGTGCCAGCAGTGAAGCAGGGGACTCTGGCTACACCTTC. The chain carries TRBV6-1 and TRBJ1-2, with D possibly being TRBD1 (5 bases). The germline gives CDR1 MNHNS, CDR2 SASEGT. The CDR3 sequence is 13 residues long. The germline V and J ends were trimmed by 0 bases and 7 bases, with 9 bases remaining between them.

This sequence joins TRBV7-9 and TRBJ1-6; D perhaps matches TRBD1 (5 bases). The CDR3 extends over 15 amino acids. The V gene's germline CDR1 is SEHNR and CDR2 FQNEAQ (reference sequence). Between the trimmed V and J ends, which lost 8 bases and 0 bases, there was a span of 11 bases. The CDR3 DNA follows: TGTGCCAGCCGGGGGGAAAGCTCCTATAATTCACCCCTCCACTTT. Its translation is CASRGESSYNSPLHF.

This chain links TRBV7-2 with TRBJ1-6; D is uncertain. Germline V CDR1 and CDR2: SGHTA, FQGNSA. Trimming shortened V by 5 bases and J by 6 bases, and 8 bases separated the two germline ends. The CDR3 is made up of 13 amino acids. The CDR3 sequence: CASSPHGNSPLHF. The CDR3 DNA follows: TGTGCCAGCAGCCCCCACGGTAATTCACCCCTCCACTTT.

The gene calls are TRBV7-9 and TRBJ1-1; D ambiguous. Germline lookup yields CDR1 SEHNR and CDR2 FQNEAQ (reference sequence). The CDR3 spans 14 residues. V lost 0 bases and J lost 3, with 8 bases in between. CDR3 DNA: TGTGCCAGCAGCTTAGCCGGGGTCGACACTGAAGCTTTCTTT. It codes for CASSLAGVDTEAFF.

The V gene is TRBV9, the J gene TRBJ2-5; TRBD2 aligns across 11 bases. Per the germline V gene, CDR1 is SGDLS and CDR2 is YYNGEE. V was clipped by 0 bases and J by 4 bases; unmatched bases: 5. This CDR3 spans 16 amino acids. Here the CDR3 reads CASSVDLAGGSETQYF. The CDR3, as DNA: TGTGCCAGCAGCGTAGACCTAGCGGGGGGTTCAGAGACCCAGTACTTC. The full variable domain, in which reference TRBV9 and TRBJ2-5 provide the parts outside the CDR3, is DSGVTQTPKHLITATGQRVTLRCSPRSGDLSVYWYQQSLDQGLQFLIQYYNGEERAKGNILERFSAQQFPDLHSELNLSSLELGDSALYFCASSVDLAGGSETQYFGPGTRLLVL.

The chain uses TRBV15 and TRBJ2-7, with a tentative D call TRBD1 (6 bases). CDR1 is LNHNV, CDR2 YYDKDF, per germline (reference sequence). The CDR3 is 16 residues long. Trimming took 1 base from V and 1 from J, leaving 14 bases between them. In DNA, the CDR3 is TGTGCCACCAGCAGAGGGACCAGGGGTGCTTCCTACGAGCAGTACTTC. Its translation: CATSRGTRGASYEQYF.

The chain recombines TRBV5-1 with TRBJ2-3, with 10 bases aligning to TRBD2. The length of the CDR3 is 15 residues. Germline values: CDR1 SGHRS, CDR2 YFSETQ. V trimming: 0 bases; J trimming: 4 bases; junction bases outside the gene matches: 2. The CDR3 region has the DNA TGCGCCAGCAGCTTGGCGGGGACTAGCGCAGATACGCAGTATTTT. Translating it yields CASSLAGTSADTQYF.